This T cell receptor beta chain was profiled in a study of cytomegalovirus exposure and HLA in healthy donors. Primers included in the PCR were 60 Vbeta and 13 Jbeta primers. Methods used by the authors: Approximately 11 million shared chains were among around 80 million unique TCR beta chains counted in a later analysis. Sequencing used immunoSEQ multiplex PCR; TCRdb keeps in-frame clones, though not all of them. V, J and clone size are taken as reported in that table, and D and trimming were inferred from the DNA itself. This table has 200,000 to 300,000 clones, roughly 78% appearing once. Study-wide findings and caveats: The Asian-associated ancestry cluster reportedly had fewer N-insertions than the approximately 630-donor mean in a later analysis. Among TCR beta chains of equal frequency, HLA-associated ones were more clonally expanded in a later analysis.

Turning to this clone: Its antigen remains unknown.

Sequenced material: PBMCs. This clonotype originated in a boy between 5 and 17 years old in good health and CMV-seronegative.

The CDR3 loop is CASKKTGGETQYF. The CDR3, as DNA: TGCGCCAGCAAGAAGACAGGGGGAGAGACCCAGTACTTC. The chain joins TRBV10-1 to TRBJ2-5, with 9 bases aligning to TRBD1. The ends lost 7 bases at V and 4 bases at J; junction bases unmatched: 4. Germline values: CDR1 WNHNN, CDR2 SYGVQD (reference sequence). The CDR3 covers 13 residues.